This passage covers 29 T cell receptor beta chains from one sample sequenced in a study of radiotherapy plus CTLA-4 blockade in lung cancer. Sequencing was performed with immunoSEQ multiplex PCR; in TCRdb, only in-frame clones are kept and a portion is missing. Of 75,000 to 95,000 clones listed, roughly 80% are singletons. This sample comprised peripheral blood, obtained from a patient treated with radiotherapy plus ipilimumab. Receptors were obtained from a human donor with non-small cell lung cancer that progressed on radiotherapy plus ipilimumab.

The J gene is TRBJ1-2, the V gene TRBV11-2, with D unresolved. V dropped 1 base and J dropped 6 bases, with 12 bases sitting between them. The CDR3 runs to 14 residues. CDR1 and CDR2 from the germline V gene are SGHAT and FQNNGV. CDR3 loop: CASSLGFPGDGYTF. The DNA for the CDR3 is TGTGCCAGCAGCTTAGGATTTCCGGGTGATGGCTACACCTTC.

The V gene is TRBV5-1, the J gene TRBJ2-7; no reliable D call. Germline V gives CDR1 SGHRS, CDR2 YFSETQ. CDR3 size: 15 residues. Trimming took off 0 bases at V and 7 bases at J, with 17 bases between the two ends. The CDR3 sequence: CASSLDSSGFGEQYF. The CDR3 DNA reads TGCGCCAGCAGCTTGGATTCCTCGGGTTTTGGGGAGCAGTACTTC.

The rearrangement links TRBV9 to TRBJ2-5, with TRBD2 matching 9 bases. The J call may be in error: the DNA end matches TRBJ2-7 better. Germline V gene data show CDR1 as SGDLS and CDR2 as YYNGEE. This CDR3 region has 16 residues. CDR3 region: CASSVGTGTSLTEQYF. The CDR3 DNA reads TGTGCCAGCAGCGTAGGGACCGGGACTAGCCTCACCGAGCAGTACTTC.

In its sample, this clone was seen a few times. This sequence joins TRBV27 and TRBJ2-6, with D possibly TRBD1 on 6 matching bases. Germline CDR1 reads MNHEY; CDR2 reads SMNVEV (reference sequence). The CDR3 is 18 amino acids. V was shortened by 8 bases and J by 0 bases, with 20 bases between the two germline ends. The CDR3: CASRGRGHIISGANVLTF. DNA of the CDR3: TGTGCCAGCCGAGGACGGGGACACATCATCTCTGGGGCCAACGTCCTGACTTTC. Complete variable domain (other parts from reference TRBV27 and TRBJ2-6): EAQVTQNPRYLITVTGKKLTVTCSQNMNHEYMSWYRQDPGLGLRQIYYSMNVEVTDKGDVPEGYKVSRKEKRNFPLILESPSPNQTSLYFCASRGRGHIISGANVLTFGAGSRLTVL.

Judged by abundance, this clone is medium-sized. In DNA form, the CDR3 reads TGTGCCAGCAGCCCCCGGCCGGGACAGGGGGTGCATAATGAAAAACTGTTTTTT. This codes for CASSPRPGQGVHNEKLFF. The chain is built from TRBV5-8 and TRBJ1-4; 11 bases match TRBD1. V trimming: 4 bases; J trimming: 4 bases; junction bases outside the gene matches: 12. CDR3 length: 18 residues. The germline gives CDR1 SGHTS, CDR2 YDEGEE. Looking up the rest from reference TRBV5-8 and TRBJ1-4 gives the full variable domain: EAGVTQSPTHLIKTRGQQATLRCSPISGHTSVYWYQQALGLGLQFLLWYDEGEERNRGNFPPRFSGRQFPNYSSELNVNALELEDSALYLCASSPRPGQGVHNEKLFFGSGTQLSVL.

The chain employs TRBV5-1 and TRBJ1-1, with D perhaps matching TRBD1 (6 bases). V lost 3 bases, J lost 1 base, and 10 bases lay in between. The CDR3 loop spans 14 amino acids. The V gene's germline CDR1 is SGHRS and CDR2 YFSETQ. The CDR3 nucleotides are TGCGCCAGCAGCTCAAGGACAGAGAACACTGAAGCTTTCTTT. It is translated as CASSSRTENTEAFF.

The chain links TRBV5-1 to TRBJ2-2; 10 nucleotides line up with TRBD2. The CDR3 runs to 14 residues. Germline loops: CDR1 SGHRS, CDR2 YFSETQ. The V and J ends lost 4 bases and 6 bases, in that order; junction bases with no gene match: 3. DNA for the CDR3: TGCGCCAGCAGCGGGACTAGCGTTTCCGGGGAGCTGTTTTTT. Its translation is CASSGTSVSGELFF.

The chain is built from TRBV5-1 and TRBJ1-2; 7 bases are a match to TRBD1. The J segment lost 0 bases and the V segment lost 4 bases, leaving 12 bases of the junction unmatched. The CDR3 is 17 amino acids. Germline V gene data show CDR1 as SGHRS and CDR2 as YFSETQ. The CDR3 spells CASSVGTAVPTNYGYTF. The CDR3 DNA follows: TGCGCCAGCAGCGTAGGGACAGCCGTACCCACTAACTATGGCTACACCTTC.

CDR3: CASSPTGRFSYEQYF. The CDR3 region has the DNA TGTGCCAGCTCACCTACAGGGAGGTTCTCCTACGAGCAGTACTTC. V is TRBV18 and J is TRBJ2-7; D could derive from TRBD1 or TRBD2 (6 bases each). Deletions cut 3 bases from V and 0 bases from J, with 12 bases between. The CDR3 has 15 residues. Per germline, CDR1 KGHSH and CDR2 LQKENI.

This sequence joins TRBV2 and TRBJ2-5; 8 nucleotides line up with TRBD2. CDR3 length equals 13 residues. Per germline, CDR1 SNHLY and CDR2 FYNNEI. With V trimmed by 10 bases and J by 5 bases, 9 bases remained unmatched. The CDR3 DNA reads TGTGCCACTCGGGGGGGCCAGGCTGAGACCCAGTACTTC. Residues: CATRGGQAETQYF.

The chain uses TRBV30 and TRBJ2-2; D uncertain. Germline lookup yields CDR1 GTSNPN and CDR2 SVGIG (reference sequence). This CDR3 has 14 residues. The CDR3 DNA sequence: TGTGCTGGACGCGTGATCCCGAACACCGGGGAGCTGTTTTTT. It yields the protein CAGRVIPNTGELFF. The full variable domain, its missing parts supplied by reference TRBV30 and TRBJ2-2, is SQTIHQWPATLVQPVGSPLSLECTVEGTSNPNLYWYRQAAGRGLQLLFYSVGIGQISSEVPQNLSASRPQDRQFILSSKKLLLSDSGFYLCAGRVIPNTGELFFGEGSRLTVL.

The chain employs TRBV20-1 and TRBJ1-4, with no clear D. This CDR3 is built from 10 residues. CDR1 and CDR2 (germline): DFQATT, SNEGSKA (reference sequence). The germline V and J ends were trimmed by 6 bases and 8 bases, with 7 bases remaining between them. CDR3 loop: CSAGPEKLFF. The CDR3 DNA reads as TGCAGTGCCGGACCCGAAAAACTGTTTTTT.

The genes are TRBV19 and TRBJ2-5; D is possibly TRBD2 (6 bases). The CDR3 extends over 16 amino acids. CDR1 is LNHDA and CDR2 is SQIVND in the germline V gene (reference sequence). V lost 3 bases and J lost 2, with 16 bases in between. CDR3 sequence reads: CASSISFWGEQETQYF. The CDR3 nucleotides are TGTGCCAGTAGTATTTCGTTTTGGGGGGAACAAGAGACCCAGTACTTC.

The chain uses TRBV10-1 and TRBJ2-3; either TRBD1 or TRBD2 may supply D (5 bases each). The CDR3 has 17 amino acids. Germline assignment: CDR1 WNHNN and CDR2 SYGVQD (reference sequence). Between the trimmed V and J ends, which lost 0 bases and 0 bases, there was a span of 13 bases. CDR3 in amino acids: CASSESLGVPSTDTQYF. CDR3 coding DNA: TGCGCCAGCAGTGAGTCCTTGGGGGTCCCTAGCACAGATACGCAGTATTTT.

The rearrangement uses TRBV19 and TRBJ2-2; 7 nucleotides align to TRBD1. This CDR3 has 18 amino acids. Trimming cost V 4 bases and J 4 bases; bases outside gene matches: 15. Germline CDR1 reads LNHDA; CDR2 reads SQIVND (reference sequence). The CDR3 spells CASSTKQGWVGPTGELFF. DNA for the CDR3: TGTGCCAGTAGTACGAAACAGGGGTGGGTGGGCCCCACCGGGGAGCTGTTTTTT.

The CDR3 DNA is TGTGCCAGCAGCTTAGGGCTCCTAGCGGGAGGACAAGAGACCCAGTACTTC. Translation: CASSLGLLAGGQETQYF. The V and J genes are TRBV11-2 and TRBJ2-5, with TRBD2 identical over 11 bases. Germline CDR1 is SGHAT and CDR2 is FQNNGV. The trim removed 1 base at V and 2 bases at J, leaving 6 bases unmatched. The CDR3 runs to 17 residues.

This clone was seen a single time. This rearrangement joins TRBV5-6 to TRBJ2-5, with TRBD1 identical over 8 bases. J lost 5 bases, V lost 4 bases, and 10 bases had no gene match. The CDR3 covers 15 residues. From germline, CDR1 is SGHDT and CDR2 YYEEEE. The CDR3, as DNA: TGTGCCAGCAGCCTACAGGGGGTGGTCTCGGAGACCCAGTACTTC. Translating gives CASSLQGVVSETQYF.

The chain carries TRBV5-1 and TRBJ1-1, with a weak D call TRBD1 (6 bases). Trimming shortened V by 4 bases and J by 0 bases, and 16 bases separated the two germline ends. Germline CDR1 and CDR2: SGHRS and YFSETQ. CDR3 size: 16 residues. DNA of the CDR3: TGCGCCAGCAGCCCCGGAGGGGGGCAGGTGAACACTGAAGCTTTCTTT. This sequence encodes CASSPGGGQVNTEAFF.

The chain couples TRBV7-6 to TRBJ2-2, with 7 bases fitting TRBD1. V shed 1 base, J shed 3 bases, and the junction held 2 bases outside the gene matches. Germline V gives CDR1 SGHVS, CDR2 FNYEAQ. CDR3 length: 15 amino acids. As DNA, the CDR3 is TGTGCCAGCAGCTTAGGACAGGGATACACCGGGGAGCTGTTTTTT. It codes for CASSLGQGYTGELFF.

The chain joins TRBV7-8 to TRBJ2-1; D not resolved. V lost 10 bases to trimming and J lost 2 bases, with 6 bases between them. This CDR3 contains 11 residues. Germline loops: CDR1 SGHVS, CDR2 FQNEAQ. The CDR3: CAIVPYNEQFF. CDR3 nucleotide sequence: TGTGCCATAGTCCCCTACAATGAGCAGTTCTTC.

This clone was seen once. The chain couples TRBV30 to TRBJ2-3, with 7 bases aligning to TRBD1. From germline, CDR1 is GTSNPN and CDR2 SVGIG (reference sequence). V was pared by 3 bases and J by 2 bases, with 5 bases of the junction left unmatched. The CDR3 extends over 14 amino acids. Written as DNA, the CDR3 is TGTGCCTGGAGGGACAGGTACCTCACAGATACGCAGTATTTT. Its translation: CAWRDRYLTDTQYF. Full variable domain (rest looked up from reference TRBV30 and TRBJ2-3): SQTIHQWPATLVQPVGSPLSLECTVEGTSNPNLYWYRQAAGRGLQLLFYSVGIGQISSEVPQNLSASRPQDRQFILSSKKLLLSDSGFYLCAWRDRYLTDTQYFGPGTRLTVL.

This chain uses TRBV19 with TRBJ1-2; TRBD1 might be the D (5 bases). Trimming shortened V by 6 bases and J by 4 bases, and 9 bases separated the two germline ends. The CDR3 sequence is 12 residues long. Germline V lookup: CDR1 LNHDA, CDR2 SQIVND (reference sequence). As DNA, the CDR3 is TGTGCCAGTAGGGAAGACAGCTATGGCTACACCTTC. Encoded protein: CASREDSYGYTF.

This chain links TRBV9 with TRBJ2-4; D assignment may be TRBD1 or TRBD2 (7 bases each). Looked up from germline, CDR1 is SGDLS and CDR2 is YYNGEE. The CDR3 is 15 residues long. Trimming removed 0 bases at V and 6 bases at J, with 13 bases between. For the CDR3, the DNA is TGTGCCAGCAGCGTAGAAGGGGGCGGGAGAAACATTCAGTACTTC. Translating gives CASSVEGGGRNIQYF.

The chain joins TRBV7-9 to TRBJ2-5; maybe TRBD2 (5 bases). The germline V and J ends were trimmed by 5 bases and 2 bases, with 15 bases remaining between them. Germline assignment: CDR1 SEHNR and CDR2 FQNEAQ (reference sequence). The CDR3 runs 15 residues. The CDR3 region has the DNA TGTGCCAGCAGCCCGACGCCGGACTCACAAGAGACCCAGTACTTC. Translated: CASSPTPDSQETQYF. Full variable domain (rest looked up from reference TRBV7-9 and TRBJ2-5): DTGVSQNPRHKITKRGQNVTFRCDPISEHNRLYWYRQTLGQGPEFLTYFQNEAQLEKSRLLSDRFSAERPKGSFSTLEIQRTEQGDSAMYLCASSPTPDSQETQYFGPGTRLLVL.

The V gene is TRBV15, the J gene TRBJ2-3, with TRBD2 as a possible D gene (6 bases). The germline CDR1 and CDR2 sequences are LNHNV and YYDKDF (reference sequence). V was cut by 0 bases and J by 3 bases, with 13 bases left in between. The CDR3 is 16 amino acids. The CDR3 DNA follows: TGTGCCACCAGCAGAGAGATAGGCGGGACTACAGATACGCAGTATTTT. Translating it yields CATSREIGGTTDTQYF.

The chain is built from TRBV18 and TRBJ1-1; possible D gene TRBD1, 6 bases. The CDR3 contains 14 residues. The germline CDR1 and CDR2 sequences are KGHSH and LQKENI. Trimming shortened V by 1 base and J by 4 bases, and 10 bases separated the two germline ends. DNA for the CDR3: TGTGCCAGCTCACCACAGGGGGAGGCCACTGAAGCTTTCTTT. Its protein is CASSPQGEATEAFF. Full variable domain (remainder filled in from reference TRBV18 and TRBJ1-1): NAGVMQNPRHLVRRRGQEARLRCSPMKGHSHVYWYRQLPEEGLKFMVYLQKENIIDESGMPKERFSAEFPKEGPSILRIQQVVRGDSAAYFCASSPQGEATEAFFGQGTRLTVV.

The chain has TRBV9 and TRBJ2-5, with a tentative D call TRBD2 (6 bases). Germline loops: CDR1 SGDLS, CDR2 YYNGEE. CDR3 size: 14 residues. V lost 2 bases and J lost 5, with 13 bases in between. The CDR3 protein is CASSVSGSRETQYF. The CDR3 nucleotides are TGTGCCAGCAGCGTTTCCGGGAGCAGGGAGACCCAGTACTTC.

The rearrangement joins TRBV10-3 to TRBJ2-7, with 7 bases lining up with TRBD2. Germline V gene sequence: CDR1 ENHRY, CDR2 SYGVKD. The CDR3 contains 14 residues. Unmatched junction bases numbered 12, after V lost 10 bases and J lost 3 bases. CDR3 sequence: CANKEQTSNYEQYV. As DNA, the CDR3 is TGTGCCAACAAGGAGCAGACTAGCAACTACGAGCAGTACGTC.

The chain has TRBV6-6 and TRBJ1-2, with 8 bases fitting TRBD1. Germline V gene data show CDR1 as MNHNY and CDR2 as SVGAGI (reference sequence). CDR3 length: 11 residues. V gave up 8 bases and J gave up 8 bases; unmatched junction bases: 4. Here the CDR3 DNA reads TGTGCCAGCGGACAGGGTGTCGGCTACACCTTC. Protein sequence: CASGQGVGYTF.